Below are 2 T cell receptor beta chains sequenced from a single sample in a study of CD8 T cells in Susac syndrome. Random hexamers were used to reverse transcribe the RNA input (about 0.45 to 1 ug). TCRdb recomputed calls from the immunoSEQ multiplex PCR reads with MiXCR, one row per CDR3 protein. Among 200,000 to 250,000 distinct CDR3 sequences listed, around 95% were seen once. The specimen was CD4+ T cells from PBMCs. These receptors originate from a human donor with multiple sclerosis.

The chain couples TRBV2 to TRBJ2-2; 13 bases fit TRBD2. CDR1 and CDR2 from the germline V gene are SNHLY and FYNNEI. After removal of 9 bases from V and 9 bases from J, the junction contained 4 bases not matched to a gene. This CDR3 is 13 amino acids long. The CDR3 spells CASSGLAGRELFF. The CDR3 nucleotides are TGTGCCAGTTCGGGACTAGCGGGGCGGGAGCTGTTTTTT.

The gene calls are TRBV7-3 and TRBJ2-1; TRBD1 matches 7 bases. The CDR3 runs to 15 residues. V shed 5 bases and J 5 bases; nucleotides not matched to a gene: 9. Per the germline V gene, CDR1 is SGHTA and CDR2 is FQGTGA. The CDR3 bases are TGTGCCAGCAGCCTCAACTGGGGACAGCACAATGAGCAGTTCTTC. Protein: CASSLNWGQHNEQFF. Looking up the rest from reference TRBV7-3 and TRBJ2-1 gives the full variable domain: GAGVSQTPSNKVTEKGKYVELRCDPISGHTALYWYRQSLGQGPEFLIYFQGTGAADDSGLPNDRFFAVRPEGSVSTLKIQRTERGDSAVYLCASSLNWGQHNEQFFGPGTRLTVL.